The 11 T cell receptor beta chains presented below share a single source sample, sequenced in a study of T cell clones after liver transplantation. Produced via immunoSEQ multiplex PCR; TCRdb's table is partial and in-frame only. The table has some 10,000 clones, 60% to 85% seen once; the top ten hold roughly 24%. Material: CD4+ T cells from blood, obtained around 2.5 years after liver transplant. These receptors were taken from a human patient who received a liver transplant. Among the T cells, some may be from the graft donor.

The chain is built from TRBV7-2 and TRBJ2-1; D perhaps matches TRBD1 (7 bases). V dropped 4 bases and J dropped 2 bases, with 15 bases sitting between them. The CDR3 sequence is 16 residues long. Germline assignment: CDR1 SGHTA and CDR2 FQGNSA. CDR3 coding DNA: TGTGCCAGCAGCTCCCGGGCGGGACAGCCCTACAATGAGCAGTTCTTC. Its protein is CASSSRAGQPYNEQFF.

The rearrangement links TRBV19 to TRBJ2-7; 9 nucleotides align to TRBD2. Losses at the gene ends were 1 base for V and 2 bases for J; bases not matched to a gene: 3. This CDR3 region has 15 residues. Germline V gene sequence: CDR1 LNHDA, CDR2 SQIVND (reference sequence). CDR3: CASSIGAGGTYEQYF. In DNA, the CDR3 is TGTGCCAGTAGTATAGGTGCGGGGGGGACCTACGAGCAGTACTTC. Together with reference TRBV19 and TRBJ2-7, the CDR3 gives the full variable domain: DGGITQSPKYLFRKEGQNVTLSCEQNLNHDAMYWYRQDPGQGLRLIYYSQIVNDFQKGDIAEGYSVSREKKESFPLTVTSAQKNPTAFYLCASSIGAGGTYEQYFGPGTRLTVT.

J is TRBJ1-5 and V is TRBV2; TRBD1 might be the D (5 bases). The V gene's germline CDR1 is SNHLY and CDR2 FYNNEI. The CDR3 spans 14 residues. Between the trimmed V and J ends, which lost 7 bases and 6 bases, there was a span of 16 bases. CDR3 loop: CASNPGGVSQPQHF. The CDR3 coding sequence is TGTGCCAGCAATCCTGGGGGAGTTAGTCAGCCCCAGCATTTT.

The chain is built from TRBV27 and TRBJ2-1; 11 bases are shared with TRBD2. Looked up from germline, CDR1 is MNHEY and CDR2 is SMNVEV (reference sequence). The CDR3 is made up of 15 amino acids. The V gene end was trimmed by 6 bases and the J gene end by 4 bases; junction bases not matched to a gene: 5. CDR3 sequence reads: CASSVLAGAYNEQFF. The CDR3 DNA follows: TGTGCCAGCAGCGTACTAGCGGGAGCGTACAATGAGCAGTTCTTC.

This chain uses TRBV6-5 with TRBJ2-2, with D tentatively TRBD1 (6 bases). CDR1 and CDR2 (germline): MNHEY, SVGAGI. This CDR3 has 14 residues. V dropped 5 bases and J dropped 7 bases, with 14 bases sitting between them. The CDR3 DNA follows: TGTGCCAGCAGTGATACAGGGTTTAACGGGGAGCTGTTTTTT. Amino acid sequence: CASSDTGFNGELFF.

The V call is TRBV7-9, the J call TRBJ2-2, with D possibly TRBD2 on 6 matching bases. Trimming stripped 0 bases from V and 1 base from J, with 9 bases between. CDR1 and CDR2 from the germline V gene are SEHNR and FQNEAQ (reference sequence). This CDR3 has 16 amino acids. The CDR3 sequence: CASSLASGLNTGELFF. Written as DNA, the CDR3 is TGTGCCAGCAGCTTAGCGTCGGGACTGAACACCGGGGAGCTGTTTTTT.

CDR3 residues: CASSSSQGRDQPQHF. The CDR3 region has the DNA TGTGCCAGCAGCTCCTCGCAGGGTAGAGATCAGCCCCAGCATTTT. The chain is built from TRBV13 and TRBJ1-5, with TRBD1 as a possible D gene (5 bases). V was shortened by 4 bases and J by 5 bases, with 15 bases between the two germline ends. The CDR3 totals 15 residues. Germline CDR1 reads PRHDT; CDR2 reads FYEKMQ (reference sequence). The whole variable domain, remainder taken from reference TRBV13 and TRBJ1-5, is AAGVIQSPRHLIKEKRETATLKCYPIPRHDTVYWYQQGPGQDPQFLISFYEKMQSDKGSIPDRFSAQQFSDYHSELNMSSLELGDSALYFCASSSSQGRDQPQHFGDGTRLSIL.

The J gene is TRBJ2-2, the V gene TRBV4-1; D call uncertain. Trimming cost V 1 base and J 6 bases, with 0 bases left between them. The germline V gene encodes CDR1 MGHRA and CDR2 YSYEKL. The CDR3 spans 11 residues. The CDR3 protein is CASSQAGELFF. CDR3 nucleotide sequence: TGCGCCAGCAGCCAAGCCGGGGAGCTGTTTTTT.

J is TRBJ2-1 and V is TRBV19, with 9 bases identical to TRBD1. Germline CDR1 and CDR2: LNHDA and SQIVND (reference sequence). This CDR3 comprises 15 residues. The J segment lost 7 bases and the V segment lost 7 bases, leaving 11 bases of the junction unmatched. CDR3 sequence: CASTREQGALNEQFF. In DNA, the CDR3 is TGTGCCAGTACAAGAGAACAGGGGGCTTTGAATGAGCAGTTCTTC.

V is TRBV5-1 and J is TRBJ2-5; TRBD1 agrees at 10 bases. CDR1 SGHRS and CDR2 YFSETQ come from the germline V gene. The V and J ends lost 4 bases and 3 bases, in that order; junction bases with no gene match: 0. CDR3 length equals 13 residues. In DNA form, the CDR3 reads TGCGCCAGCAGCGGGACAGGGGAAGAGACCCAGTACTTC. Translating it yields CASSGTGEETQYF.

In its sample, this clone is medium-sized. The gene calls are TRBV19 and TRBJ2-1, with D uncertain. The CDR3 consists of 14 residues. Trimming cost V 1 base and J 6 bases, with 10 bases left between them. The germline CDR1 and CDR2 sequences are LNHDA and SQIVND (reference sequence). CDR3 sequence reads: CASSIALEGNEQFF. CDR3 in DNA: TGTGCCAGTAGTATAGCCCTAGAAGGCAATGAGCAGTTCTTC. Drawing the rest from reference TRBV19 and TRBJ2-1, the complete variable domain is DGGITQSPKYLFRKEGQNVTLSCEQNLNHDAMYWYRQDPGQGLRLIYYSQIVNDFQKGDIAEGYSVSREKKESFPLTVTSAQKNPTAFYLCASSIALEGNEQFFGPGTRLTVL.